The text below deals with one T cell receptor (beta chain). With a far larger clone one base away, a read error is the likely cause. These data belong to a study of shared clonotypes between healthy human individuals. This CDR3 spans 14 amino acids. The germline V gene has CDR1 SGHAT and CDR2 FQNNGV. 300 ng DNA, some 30,000 T cell genomes, went into unsorted PBMC replicate PCRs. Repertoires were generated with immunoSEQ multiplex PCR, while TCRdb's copy carries only in-frame clones and drops some. The repertoire includes approximately 500,000 clones, over 70% of them detected once, and about 12% sits in the top ten.

The chain employs TRBV11-2 and TRBJ1-1; D may be TRBD1 (6 bases). Sequencing was done on a sample of PBMCs. The source is a woman aged 40-49 years in good health. Some clones in this sample may be carry-over from other donors' samples. The CDR3, as DNA: TGTGTCAGCAGCTTAGGGGGGAGCGGCACTGAAGCTTTCTTT. Translating gives CVSSLGGSGTEAFF.